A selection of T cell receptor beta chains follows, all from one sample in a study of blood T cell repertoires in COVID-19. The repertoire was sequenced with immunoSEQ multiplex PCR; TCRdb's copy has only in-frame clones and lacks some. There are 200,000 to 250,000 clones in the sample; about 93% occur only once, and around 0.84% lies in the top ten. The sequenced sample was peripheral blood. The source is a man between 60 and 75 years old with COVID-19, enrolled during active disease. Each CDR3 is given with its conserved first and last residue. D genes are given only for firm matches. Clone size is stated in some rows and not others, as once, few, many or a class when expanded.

DNA: TGTGCCAGCAGCTGGGACAACAGCTATGGCTACACCTTC; CDR3: CASSWDNSYGYTF; size: .; D: .; V: TRBV6-5; J: TRBJ1-2
DNA: TGCGCCAGCAGCCAGGGGACAGCGACCGGGCAAGAGACCCAGTACTTC; CDR3: CASSQGTATGQETQYF; size: .; D: TRBD1; V: TRBV4-3; J: TRBJ2-5
DNA: TGTGCCAGCAGCCAACTGCTAGCGGGGGGGCCCGCCTACGAGCAGTACTTC; CDR3: CASSQLLAGGPAYEQYF; size: .; D: TRBD2; V: TRBV3-1/TRBV3-2; J: TRBJ2-7
DNA: TGCGCCAGCAGCCGAGGACTAGCGGGGAGACGGCAGTTCTTC; CDR3: CASSRGLAGRRQFF; size: .; D: TRBD2; V: TRBV5-1; J: TRBJ2-1
DNA: TGTGCCAGTAGCCCCTATGGAAACACCATATATTTT; CDR3: CASSPYGNTIYF; size: .; D: .; V: TRBV19; J: TRBJ1-3
DNA: TGTGCCACCAGTACTAGCGTACAAGAGACCCAGTACTTC; CDR3: CATSTSVQETQYF; size: .; D: TRBD2; V: TRBV24-1; J: TRBJ2-5
DNA: TGTGCCAGCAGCTCTCCTGTGGGACAGGGGTCTGGAAACACCATATATTTT; CDR3: CASSSPVGQGSGNTIYF; size: .; D: TRBD1; V: TRBV11-2; J: TRBJ1-3
DNA: TGTGCCAGCAGCTCCCGGCTTAGGAGCGCGGACACCGGGGAGCTGTTTTTT; CDR3: CASSSRLRSADTGELFF; size: .; D: .; V: TRBV9; J: TRBJ2-2
DNA: TGTGCTAGCAGCTTATCCAGTCCCAGGAAACCCTATGGCTACACCTTC; CDR3: CASSLSSPRKPYGYTF; size: .; D: .; V: TRBV7-7; J: TRBJ1-2
DNA: TGTGCCAGCAGCGTATGGGGACAGGGGGCGAATGAGCAGTTCTTC; CDR3: CASSVWGQGANEQFF; size: .; D: TRBD1; V: TRBV9; J: TRBJ2-1
DNA: TGTGCCAGCTCACCAAGGGAGTTAGGCGAAAAACTGTTTTTT; CDR3: CASSPRELGEKLFF; size: .; D: .; V: TRBV18; J: TRBJ1-4
DNA: TGTGCCAGCAGCCAAGGACTAGCGGTAACCTACGAGCAGTACTTC; CDR3: CASSQGLAVTYEQYF; size: .; D: TRBD2; V: TRBV3-1/TRBV3-2; J: TRBJ2-7
DNA: TGTGCCAGTAGTCCCCAGGGTTGGTCGGCTGAAGCTTTCTTT; CDR3: CASSPQGWSAEAFF; size: .; D: .; V: TRBV19; J: TRBJ1-1
DNA: TGTGCCAGCAGCGCAGGACTGACGAGCAATCAGCCCCAGCATTTT; CDR3: CASSAGLTSNQPQHF; size: .; D: .; V: TRBV2; J: TRBJ1-5
DNA: TGTGCCTTAGGACAGGGGAAAGGATCACCCCTCCACTTT; CDR3: CALGQGKGSPLHF; size: .; D: TRBD1; V: TRBV30; J: TRBJ1-6
DNA: TGCGCCAGCAGCTTGGGAGCCGGGACAGGCCTCTACGAGCAGTACTTC; CDR3: CASSLGAGTGLYEQYF; size: .; D: TRBD1; V: TRBV5-1; J: TRBJ2-7
DNA: TGTGCCAGCAGTTTAGGACCTCCGGGGGGCCTCAGGGAGCTGTTTTTT; CDR3: CASSLGPPGGLRELFF; size: .; D: .; V: TRBV27; J: TRBJ2-2
DNA: TGTGCCAGCAGCCATGAGGGGGACACTGAAGCTTTCTTT; CDR3: CASSHEGDTEAFF; size: .; D: .; V: TRBV12-3/TRBV12-4; J: TRBJ1-1
DNA: TGTGCCAGCAATTCGGCCCCGGGTGAGAATGAAAAACTGTTTTTT; CDR3: CASNSAPGENEKLFF; size: .; D: .; V: TRBV28; J: TRBJ1-4
DNA: TGTGCCAGCAGCCAAGAGTTTTGGCAGTACCCACTAGCGGGAGCCCCCGGGGAGGACGAGCAGTACTTC; CDR3: CASSQEFWQYPLAGAPGEDEQYF; size: .; D: TRBD2; V: TRBV3-1/TRBV3-2; J: TRBJ2-7
DNA: TGTGCCAGCAGTTTCGGGACTAGCGGCACCGGGGAGCTGTTTTTT; CDR3: CASSFGTSGTGELFF; size: .; D: TRBD2; V: TRBV27; J: TRBJ2-2
DNA: TGTGCCAGCAGCTTAGAAGTGGGACAGGGTGGCACCGGGGAGCTGTTTTTT; CDR3: CASSLEVGQGGTGELFF; size: .; D: TRBD1; V: TRBV11-3; J: TRBJ2-2
DNA: TGTGCCAGCAGTGAAGGTAGGGGCTCCTACGAGCAGTACTTC; CDR3: CASSEGRGSYEQYF; size: once; D: .; V: TRBV2; J: TRBJ2-7
DNA: TGTGCCATCAATGTAGCGGGAGGGGGTTACAATGAGCAGTTCTTC; CDR3: CAINVAGGGYNEQFF; size: .; D: TRBD2; V: TRBV10-3; J: TRBJ2-1
DNA: TGTGCCAGTAGTATCGCTAACTATGGCTACACCTTC; CDR3: CASSIANYGYTF; size: .; D: .; V: TRBV19; J: TRBJ1-2
DNA: TGCGCCAGCAGTGGAGGGCTCAACACCGGGGAGCTGTTTTTT; CDR3: CASSGGLNTGELFF; size: .; D: .; V: TRBV10-1; J: TRBJ2-2
DNA: TGCAGCGTTGAAGAAGGGAGCCGAGGGTACTTC; CDR3: CSVEEGSRGYF; size: .; D: .; V: TRBV29-1; J: TRBJ2-7
DNA: TGTGCCAGCAGCTTGGTAGCGGGAGCGGGCTCCTACAATGAGCAGTTCTTC; CDR3: CASSLVAGAGSYNEQFF; size: .; D: .; V: TRBV12-1; J: TRBJ2-1
DNA: TGTGCCAGCAGTGGGACAGGGGGTGCCAACTATGGCTACACCTTC; CDR3: CASSGTGGANYGYTF; size: .; D: TRBD1; V: TRBV2; J: TRBJ1-2
DNA: TGCGCCAGCAGCTCTAGCGGGGGGGCCAGCGAGCAGTACTTC; CDR3: CASSSSGGASEQYF; size: .; D: TRBD2; V: TRBV5-1; J: TRBJ2-7
DNA: TGTGCTAGCAGCTTATCGGGGGCCGGGGAGCTGTTTTTT; CDR3: CASSLSGAGELFF; size: .; D: .; V: TRBV7-7; J: TRBJ2-2
DNA: TGTGCCAGCAGCTTAACTAGTCGAACATGGGGGCGTCATGAGCAGTTCTTC; CDR3: CASSLTSRTWGRHEQFF; size: .; D: .; V: TRBV7-9; J: TRBJ2-1
DNA: TGTGCCAGCCAAGGAGGTCCCGGGGAGCTGTTTTTT; CDR3: CASQGGPGELFF; size: .; D: .; V: TRBV3-1/TRBV3-2; J: TRBJ2-2
DNA: TGTGCCAGTAGTATGCCTAGCGGGAGTTCCTACGAGCAGTACTTC; CDR3: CASSMPSGSSYEQYF; size: .; D: TRBD2; V: TRBV19; J: TRBJ2-7
DNA: TGTGCCAGCAGCCGGGGACAGGGTCGCACTGAAGCTTTCTTT; CDR3: CASSRGQGRTEAFF; size: once; D: TRBD1; V: TRBV11-2; J: TRBJ1-1
DNA: TGTGCCAGCAGCCATAGCGGGGGGGCAGGAGAGCAGTACTTC; CDR3: CASSHSGGAGEQYF; size: .; D: TRBD2; V: TRBV3-1/TRBV3-2; J: TRBJ2-7
DNA: TGTGCCAGCAGCTTGGGAGGACAGCTCCGTGGGGATGGCTACACCTTC; CDR3: CASSLGGQLRGDGYTF; size: .; D: .; V: TRBV5-4; J: TRBJ1-2